The TCR beta chain under discussion was sequenced for a study of cytomegalovirus exposure and HLA in healthy donors. General study results and limits: The presence/absence work took it that sequencing depth was about the same across donors. CMV antigen specificity was confirmed in vitro for three CMV-associated chains. An ancestry cluster, one associated with Asian ancestry, reportedly showed fewer N-insertions than the approximately 700-donor mean in a later analysis.

Primers for the PCR totalled 60 Vbeta and 13 Jbeta. Produced via immunoSEQ multiplex PCR; TCRdb's table is partial and in-frame only. The repertoire holds about 90,000 clones, with 75% to 80% as singletons. V lost 6 bases and J 0 bases, leaving 15 bases between the germline ends. The CDR3 loop spans 15 amino acids. Germline-derived CDR1 and CDR2 are SGHAT and FQNNGV. In the case of this clone: The antigen is undetermined.

The rearrangement uses TRBV11-2 and TRBJ2-7; D is uncertain. Sequenced input: PBMCs. The receptor was isolated from a woman aged 40 to 49 in good health and CMV-seropositive. The CDR3 nucleotides are TGTGCCAGCAGAAAGACAACCCATAGCTCCTACGAGCAGTACTTC. Amino acids: CASRKTTHSSYEQYF.